The rows below give T cell receptor beta chains drawn from one sample of a study of T cell changes during pregnancy in multiple sclerosis. Produced via immunoSEQ multiplex PCR; TCRdb's table is partial and in-frame only. Seen here are about 36,000 clones, 91% observed once, and the top ten hold 0.4% to 0.6%. Sequencing used CD4+ T cells from peripheral blood mononuclear cells, obtained in the second trimester of pregnancy. The receptor source for this set is a female donor in good health, enrolled as a control in a pregnancy study. Both conserved end residues are part of each CDR3. The order of the fields is D gene, J gene, CDR3 length, clone size, V gene, CDR3 DNA, CDR3 protein. The D gene is left open where the match is weak. Some rows mark clone size as missing; the rest say once, few, many or name a class of expanded clone.

>TRBD2|TRBJ2-1|14|.|TRBV15
TGTGCCACCAGCACGTACGGGAGGGCCGGTGAGCAGTTCTTC
CATSTYGRAGEQFF
>.|TRBJ2-7|17|.|TRBV27
TGTGCCAGCAGTGACTTACTGGATCCAGAGGGTAGCTACGAGCAGTACTTC
CASSDLLDPEGSYEQYF
>TRBD1|TRBJ2-7|13|.|TRBV6-4
TGTGCCAGCAGTGGGGACAGGGGTGGCGAGCAGTACTTC
CASSGDRGGEQYF
>TRBD2|TRBJ2-1|16|once|TRBV6-6
TGTGCCAGCAGTTACTCGTCACTAGCGGGAGGGAATGAGCAGTTCTTC
CASSYSSLAGGNEQFF
>.|TRBJ1-2|17|.|TRBV11-2
TGTGCCAGCAGCTTGGCAGGGTTTGGCGGACTACGGTATGGCTACACCTTC
CASSLAGFGGLRYGYTF
>.|TRBJ1-1|15|.|TRBV30
TGTGCCTGGAGTGGAGTCCCGTTCGGGAACACTGAAGCTTTCTTT
CAWSGVPFGNTEAFF
>TRBD1|TRBJ1-1|15|.|TRBV27
TGTGCCAGCAGTTTTCAGGGGGTGGTTGACACTGAAGCTTTCTTT
CASSFQGVVDTEAFF
>.|TRBJ1-5|15|.|TRBV2
TGTGCCAGCACCGGAGCAGGGGTTGGCAATCAGCCCCAGCATTTT
CASTGAGVGNQPQHF
>TRBD1|TRBJ1-1|13|.|TRBV6-4
TGTGCCAGCAGTGACACAGGGGACACTGAAGCTTTCTTT
CASSDTGDTEAFF
>.|TRBJ1-2|13|once|TRBV5-4
TGTGCCAGCAGGGTTAATCAGGGCCATGGCTACACCTTC
CASRVNQGHGYTF
>.|TRBJ2-7|15|once|TRBV9
TGTGCCAGCAGCGTTAACACAGGGTGGGTCTACGAGCAGTACTTC
CASSVNTGWVYEQYF
>.|TRBJ1-6|16|once|TRBV5-4
TGTGCCAGCAGCAGCCAAATCGGGGGGTCTAATTCACCCCTCCACTTT
CASSSQIGGSNSPLHF
>.|TRBJ2-1|16|.|TRBV18
TGTGCCAGCTCAACCCGAGACACGAGCTCCTACAATGAGCAGTTCTTC
CASSTRDTSSYNEQFF
>TRBD1|TRBJ1-1|18|.|TRBV28
TGTGCCAGCAGTGGCTTCTCGGGGTTTGGGACAGGGGTCTCTGAAGCTTTCTTT
CASSGFSGFGTGVSEAFF
>TRBD1|TRBJ1-2|15|.|TRBV27
TGTGCCAGCAGTTCGGTGGGGACAGGGGTAGGCGCCTACACCTTC
CASSSVGTGVGAYTF